The clone carrying this T cell receptor beta chain has a single count. The source of the sample is a study of blood T cell repertoires in COVID-19. In the study overall: T cells, B-cell-depleted T cells, or PBMCs provided the cDNA or gDNA that served as material.

Germline CDR1 SGHDN, CDR2 FVKESK. The trim removed 2 bases at V and 7 bases at J, leaving 8 bases unmatched. This CDR3 region has 15 residues. Assignment of participants to cohorts was predicated upon participant-reported clinical history. Sequenced by immunoSEQ multiplex PCR; TCRdb stores in-frame clones only, minus some. The table has 85,000 to 130,000 clones, approximately 86% seen once. The chain is built from TRBV14 and TRBJ2-1, with TRBD2 matching over 7 bases. The sequenced material came from PBMCs or T cells enriched from blood (not recorded which). This sequence originates from a woman in her forties or fifties who had recovered from COVID-19. CDR3 loop: CASSQLAGAGNEQFF. CDR3 nucleotides: TGTGCCAGCAGCCAACTTGCGGGAGCGGGAAATGAGCAGTTCTTC. The entire variable domain, with the rest obtained from reference TRBV14 and TRBJ2-1, is as follows: EAGVTQFPSHSVIEKGQTVTLRCDPISGHDNLYWYRRVMGKEIKFLLHFVKESKQDESGMPNNRFLAERTGGTYSTLKVQPAELEDSGVYFCASSQLAGAGNEQFFGPGTRLTVL.